This T cell receptor (beta chain) derives from a study of blood T cell repertoires in COVID-19 (dated by TCRdb to between 2020 and 2021). Regarding the complete study: The collaborator samples originated in the United States, Italy and Spain and spanned the acute and convalescent phases of COVID-19. The material from the prospective study consisted of cDNA or gDNA derived from T cells, B-cell-depleted T cells, or PBMCs. A de-identified subject ID, COVID-19 status, age in years and sex were almost always included in the sample metadata. Samples were obtained from the ongoing ImmuneRACE study (first 160 participants) and from some 1,300 subjects provided by 6 global collaborators. The repertoires were released in a freely available public database intended as a resource for research on the immune response to SARS-CoV-2. Where HLA class I and class II types were available, the types were taken from metadata supplied by the sample provider, not from assay-based typing. Deeply sampled blood TCRbeta repertoires from subjects exposed to, actively infected with, or recovered from COVID-19 were included in the dataset. The paper's findings and limits, for the study overall: The quantity of clinical and demographic metadata differed by source and by participant and was supplied without curation.

On this clone itself: Its antigen is not yet known. Per-base quality was not reported, and no clone a single base away is much larger than it.

The germline ends are 11 bases apart after V is trimmed by 2 bases and J by 0 bases. The germline V gene supplies CDR1 SGHTA and CDR2 FQGNSA. From its cysteine to its phenylalanine, the CDR3 spans 15 amino acids. Only the CDR3 region is kept as DNA, spanning 45 bases read in frame from base 1. The collaborating institutions used their own protocols to collect whole blood in K2EDTA tubes. For TCRbeta analysis, collaborators shipped samples in one of three forms: frozen whole blood, isolated PBMCs, or DNA extracted from either of those sample types. TCRbeta CDR3 regions were amplified from genomic DNA using the immunoSEQ Assay, a bias-controlled multiplex PCR. The authors' pipeline ran thus. Nucleated cell counts per sample were estimated from amplification of reference gene primers within the assay. To quantify the absolute abundance of each unique TCRbeta CDR3 rearrangement, sequence reads were collapsed and filtered. For each sample, productive Simpson clonality was calculated as the square root of Simpson's diversity index across productive rearrangements. TCRdb stores this immuneACCESS table with in-frame sequences only. Part of the clones is absent; in the studies checked, under half of the shortfall reflects unresolved V genes, and no reason is known for the rest. That table supplies the V and J calls and clone size; D and trimming were determined from the DNA. The sample contains approximately 130,000 clones, 84% of them found a single time. The ten top clones hold 13% of the sample.

The chain was built from TRBV7-2 and TRBJ2-7; no D segment can be confidently identified. This TCR was sampled from a human donor in a cohort sampled during active COVID-19. Sequencing was done on a sample of peripheral blood. In nucleotide form, the sequence is TGTGCCAGCAGCTTATTTCAGGATCTCTCCTACGAGCAGTACTTC. This sequence encodes CASSLFQDLSYEQYF.